A single sample gave rise to the 27 T cell receptor beta chains below, sequenced in a study of blood T cell repertoires in COVID-19. Assay used: immunoSEQ multiplex PCR; TCRdb lists only in-frame clones, some missing. The table shows hundreds of thousands of clones, with just over 85% occurring only once. Sequenced input: peripheral blood. Receptors originate from an elderly man with acute or convalescent COVID-19.

The DNA of the CDR3 is TGTGCCAGCAGCCTCGTATTTGGAGGCACAGATACGCAGTATTTT. Translating it yields CASSLVFGGTDTQYF. The rearrangement links TRBV7-2 to TRBJ2-3, with no clear D. V shed 5 bases and J shed 1 base, with 13 bases lying between them. This CDR3 is built from 15 residues. CDR1 SGHTA and CDR2 FQGNSA come from the germline V gene. Full variable domain (missing parts from reference TRBV7-2 and TRBJ2-3): GAGVSQSPSNKVTEKGKDVELRCDPISGHTALYWYRQSLGQGLEFLIYFQGNSAPDKSGLPSDRFSAERTGGSVSTLTIQRTQQEDSAVYLCASSLVFGGTDTQYFGPGTRLTVL.

The chain has TRBV11-3 and TRBJ2-3, with D possibly being TRBD2 (8 bases). The V end was cut by 5 bases, the J end by 2 bases, with 14 bases between. The CDR3 spans 15 residues. Per the germline V gene, CDR1 is SGHNT and CDR2 is YENEEA. In nucleotides, the CDR3 is TGTGCCAGCAGCCGACAGGGACTAGACACAGATACGCAGTATTTT. Amino acid sequence: CASSRQGLDTDTQYF. Full variable domain (rest looked up from reference TRBV11-3 and TRBJ2-3): EAGVVQSPRYKIIEKKQPVAFWCNPISGHNTLYWYLQNLGQGPELLIRYENEEAVDDSQLPKDRFSAERLKGVDSTLKIQPAELGDSAVYLCASSRQGLDTDTQYFGPGTRLTVL.

The CDR3: CASSLGQGALTF. The CDR3 DNA sequence: TGTGCCAGCAGTTTAGGACAGGGAGCCCTGACTTTC. The genes are TRBV12-3 or TRBV12-4 and TRBJ2-6, with TRBD1 matching over 7 bases. CDR3 length equals 12 residues. The V segment lost 1 base and the J segment 15 bases; nucleotides outside the gene matches: 3.

The chain joins TRBV4-1 to TRBJ1-2, with 7 bases matching TRBD1. V gave up 2 bases and J gave up 4 bases; unmatched junction bases: 7. The CDR3 contains 15 residues. Per the germline V gene, CDR1 is MGHRA and CDR2 is YSYEKL. The CDR3 loop reads CASSQPTGYGYGYTF. The DNA of the CDR3 is TGCGCCAGCAGCCAACCGACAGGGTACGGCTATGGCTACACCTTC.

The gene calls are TRBV11-2 and TRBJ1-2; D unresolved. Per germline, CDR1 SGHAT and CDR2 FQNNGV. CDR3 length: 12 amino acids. With 2 bases removed from V and 5 bases from J, the gap between germline ends came to 6 bases. The CDR3 loop is CASSLNTYGYTF. DNA for the CDR3: TGTGCCAGCAGCTTAAATACTTATGGCTACACCTTC.

V gene TRBV6-5 combines with J gene TRBJ2-7; TRBD1 matches at 9 bases. Looked up from germline, CDR1 is MNHEY and CDR2 is SVGAGI. The V segment lost 6 bases and the J segment 4 bases; nucleotides outside the gene matches: 10. The CDR3 consists of 15 residues. The CDR3 DNA reads as TGTGCCAGCAGGATACAGGGGGCTAGTGGTTACGAGCAGTACTTC. It translates to CASRIQGASGYEQYF.

With respect to this clone: The sample contains more than one DNA sequence encoding this CDR3. The chain carries TRBV6-2 or TRBV6-3 and TRBJ1-2; 8 bases are a match to TRBD1. Trimming cost V 4 bases and J 8 bases; bases outside gene matches: 3. The V gene's germline CDR1 is MNHEY and CDR2 SVGEGT. The CDR3 loop spans 12 amino acids. Written as DNA, the CDR3 is TGTGCCAGCAGTTCAGGGGGCAGAGGCTACACCTTC. Translated, it gives CASSSGGRGYTF.

V usage is TRBV3-1 (or the pseudogene TRBV3-2) and J usage is TRBJ2-5; 9 nucleotides agree with TRBD2. Trimming removed 4 bases from V and 2 bases from J; junction bases left unmatched: 2. CDR1 and CDR2 from the germline V gene are LGHDT and YNNKEL (reference sequence). This CDR3 is 14 amino acids long. This CDR3 is CASSLTSGQETQYF. As DNA, the CDR3 is TGTGCCAGCAGCCTGACTAGCGGACAAGAGACCCAGTACTTC.

The chain recombines TRBV24-1 with TRBJ2-1; TRBD2 matches at 10 bases. Per germline, CDR1 KGHDR and CDR2 SFDVKD. Trimming at V came to 1 base and at J to 7 bases, leaving 6 bases not matched to a gene. The CDR3 runs 16 residues. The CDR3 here is CATSDLGLAVWNEQFF. The CDR3 DNA follows: TGTGCCACCAGTGATTTAGGACTAGCGGTTTGGAATGAGCAGTTCTTC.

The chain joins TRBV6-2 or TRBV6-3 to TRBJ2-2; TRBD2 matches at 11 bases. Germline CDR1 is MNHEY and CDR2 is SVGEGT. V lost 3 bases to trimming and J lost 1 base; unmatched junction nucleotides: 4. This CDR3 is built from 17 residues. CDR3 sequence: CASSYSGTSGNTGELFF. In DNA form, the CDR3 reads TGTGCCAGCAGTTATTCTGGGACTAGCGGGAACACCGGGGAGCTGTTTTTT.

This rearrangement joins TRBV6-6 to TRBJ1-4, with TRBD1 as a possible D gene (6 bases). Trimming stripped 4 bases from V and 4 bases from J, with 13 bases between. CDR1 and CDR2 (germline): MNHNY, SVGAGI (reference sequence). The CDR3 has 15 residues. The CDR3 protein is CASSSLDRLNEKLFF. The CDR3 DNA follows: TGTGCCAGCAGTTCCCTAGACAGGCTTAATGAAAAACTGTTTTTT.

The chain combines TRBV6-2 or TRBV6-3 with TRBJ2-3; TRBD2 aligns across 11 bases. In germline, CDR1 is MNHEY, CDR2 SVGEGT. This CDR3 is 18 amino acids long. Losses at the gene ends were 6 bases for V and 5 bases for J; bases not matched to a gene: 16. The CDR3 bases are TGTGCCAGCAGCCGCACCCCGATAGCGGGAGGGCGGATAGATACGCAGTATTTT. It translates to CASSRTPIAGGRIDTQYF.

Only one count was recorded for this clone. The CDR3 here is CASSLGVEGRVGGYTF. The CDR3 region has the DNA TGTGCCAGCAGCTTGGGTGTGGAGGGTCGCGTAGGGGGCTACACCTTC. This rearrangement joins TRBV5-5 to TRBJ1-2; the D is unclear. Germline CDR1 reads SGHKS; CDR2 reads YYEKEE (reference sequence). The CDR3 covers 16 residues. The V end was cut by 0 bases, the J end by 8 bases, with 20 bases between.

This sequence joins TRBV6-5 and TRBJ2-5; tentatively, D is TRBD1 (5 bases). Trimming took off 5 bases at V and 1 base at J, with 11 bases between the two ends. The germline gives CDR1 MNHEY, CDR2 SVGAGI. This CDR3 comprises 14 residues. The CDR3 sequence is CASSKTGIQETQYF. CDR3 coding DNA: TGTGCCAGCAGTAAAACAGGTATCCAAGAGACCCAGTACTTC.

As for this clone: Other DNA sequences in this specimen translate into the identical CDR3. This chain joins TRBV7-2 and TRBJ2-5; 15 bases fit TRBD2. Germline CDR1 is SGHTA and CDR2 is FQGNSA. Trimming at V came to 4 bases and at J to 2 bases, leaving 2 bases not matched to a gene. The CDR3 loop spans 16 amino acids. CDR3 protein: CASSSGLAGGQETQYF. For the CDR3, the DNA is TGTGCCAGCAGCTCCGGACTAGCGGGGGGGCAAGAGACCCAGTACTTC.

The chain carries TRBV5-1 and TRBJ2-1; 11 bases are a match to TRBD2. V shed 3 bases, J shed 2 bases, and the junction held 7 bases outside the gene matches. Germline V lookup: CDR1 SGHRS, CDR2 YFSETQ. The CDR3 totals 17 residues. CDR3 nucleotides: TGCGCCAGCAGCTCAGACGGGACTAGCGGACCCTACAATGAGCAGTTCTTC. It codes for CASSSDGTSGPYNEQFF.

This rearrangement joins TRBV6-1 to TRBJ1-2; D is possibly TRBD1 (5 bases). The germline V and J ends were trimmed by 2 bases and 11 bases, with 18 bases remaining between them. This CDR3 spans 14 amino acids. Germline-derived CDR1 and CDR2 are MNHNS and SASEGT. CDR3 sequence: CASSELRGRVSYTF. CDR3 DNA: TGTGCCAGCAGTGAACTAAGAGGCAGGGTTTCGTACACCTTC.

V usage is TRBV7-8 and J usage is TRBJ1-1, with D tentatively TRBD1 (5 bases). V gave up 4 bases and J gave up 5 bases, with 11 bases separating them. The germline V gene encodes CDR1 SGHVS and CDR2 FQNEAQ. This CDR3 is 13 amino acids long. This CDR3 reads CASSYEGVTEAFF. CDR3 nucleotides: TGTGCCAGCAGCTACGAAGGGGTGACTGAAGCTTTCTTT.

This clone was detected once. V gene TRBV5-6 combines with J gene TRBJ1-2, with D unresolved. V was shortened by 4 bases and J by 4 bases, with 17 bases between the two germline ends. The germline CDR1 and CDR2 sequences are SGHDT and YYEEEE. The CDR3 runs to 15 residues. DNA of the CDR3: TGTGCCAGCAGCCCCCGGACTAAAAAGGGCTATGGCTACACCTTC. As protein: CASSPRTKKGYGYTF.

This chain links TRBV5-1 with TRBJ2-1, with 10 nucleotides matching TRBD1. The V gene's germline CDR1 is SGHRS and CDR2 YFSETQ. The junction had 6 bases not matched to a gene; V was cut back by 4 bases and J by 2 bases. CDR3 length equals 16 residues. The chain's CDR3 is CASSGGGTGAYNEQFF. The CDR3 DNA reads TGCGCCAGCAGCGGGGGCGGGACAGGGGCCTACAATGAGCAGTTCTTC.

This chain links TRBV6-4 with TRBJ2-1; 12 nucleotides align to TRBD2. This CDR3 is built from 16 residues. J gave up 5 bases and V 3 bases, and 5 bases lay outside the gene matches. Germline values: CDR1 MRHNA, CDR2 SNTAGT. CDR3: CASSEFGLAGHNEQFF. As DNA, the CDR3 is TGTGCCAGCAGTGAGTTCGGACTAGCGGGGCACAATGAGCAGTTCTTC.

This rearrangement joins TRBV7-2 to TRBJ1-5; 9 bases agree with TRBD1. CDR3 length: 15 amino acids. Losses at the gene ends were 4 bases for V and 7 bases for J; bases not matched to a gene: 8. Per the germline V gene, CDR1 is SGHTA and CDR2 is FQGNSA. CDR3 residues: CASSWDRAFGQPQHF. CDR3 nucleotide sequence: TGTGCCAGCAGCTGGGACAGGGCTTTTGGACAGCCCCAGCATTTT.

The table lists this clone with a few counts. J is TRBJ1-5 and V is TRBV5-8; 10 nucleotides line up with TRBD1. The CDR3 is 16 amino acids. V shed 4 bases, J shed 0 bases, and the junction held 4 bases outside the gene matches. Germline V gives CDR1 SGHTS, CDR2 YDEGEE. CDR3 in DNA: TGTGCCAGCAGCGCCGGGACAGGGGTTAGCAATCAGCCCCAGCATTTT. Translated: CASSAGTGVSNQPQHF.

This clone has just one count. The chain employs TRBV3-1 (or the pseudogene TRBV3-2) and TRBJ1-5; TRBD1 agrees at 7 bases. The CDR3 contains 14 residues. The V gene end was trimmed by 4 bases and the J gene end by 7 bases; junction bases not matched to a gene: 7. CDR1 and CDR2 from the germline V gene are LGHDT and YNNKEL (reference sequence). The CDR3 DNA reads TGTGCCAGCAGCCCACAGGGGAGAGGGCAGCCCCAGCATTTT. Translating gives CASSPQGRGQPQHF.

The gene calls are TRBV28 and TRBJ2-7, with TRBD2 matching over 9 bases. CDR1 MDHEN and CDR2 SYDVKM come from the germline V gene. The length of the CDR3 is 14 residues. V dropped 4 bases and J dropped 4; count of bases not matched to a gene: 5. The CDR3 sequence: CASSYRGGGYEQYF. The DNA for the CDR3 is TGTGCCAGCAGTTATCGCGGGGGGGGATACGAGCAGTACTTC.

This clone was seen more than once but under ten times. The V call is TRBV7-8, the J call TRBJ1-5; D gene uncertain. The CDR3 runs to 16 residues. From germline, CDR1 is SGHVS and CDR2 FQNEAQ. Trimming removed 5 bases from V and 3 bases from J, with 17 bases in between. The CDR3 region is CASSLQGLSANQPQHF. In DNA, the CDR3 is TGTGCCAGCAGCCTTCAAGGACTCTCGGCCAATCAGCCCCAGCATTTT.

The CDR3 DNA is TGTGCCAGCAGTCCTGACAGGGGGCGGAATCAGCCCCAGCATTTT. This gives the protein CASSPDRGRNQPQHF. The chain is built from TRBV6-5 and TRBJ1-5; 10 nucleotides match TRBD1. J lost 4 bases, V lost 5 bases, and 5 bases had no gene match. The CDR3 is 15 residues long. Germline V gives CDR1 MNHEY, CDR2 SVGAGI.